A few counts support the clone carrying this TCR beta chain. Its specificity is not known. It was 5'RACE with constant-segment primers that produced the TCR alpha and TCR beta cDNA libraries, which carried sample barcodes and UMIs. TCRdb independently ran MiXCR on the 5' RACE reads; one entry per CDR3 protein. This sample has hundreds of thousands of distinct CDR3 sequences, with more than 15% found just once. This sample was included in a study of T-cell memory formation after mild COVID-19. Overall study context: TCR clusters were mostly confined to one donor each. General study findings and limits: From day 15 to 85, contracting clones were balanced between CD4 and CD8, whereas later expanders leaned toward CD4+.

The CDR3 totals 18 residues. CDR1 MNHNY and CDR2 SVGAGI come from the germline V gene (reference sequence). The germline V and J ends were trimmed by 6 bases and 8 bases, with 29 bases remaining between them. The clonotype originates from an adult woman who had mild COVID-19 (a few samples of this study predate the infection). Cell type and time point are not known. The sequenced material came from PBMCs or a T cell subset sorted from them (not recorded which). The chain couples TRBV6-6 to TRBJ2-1, with a possible D match to TRBD2 (6 bases). DNA for the CDR3: TGTGCCAGCAGAGCCGGGGGAATCGGGGCGCCTAATCTTCATGAGCAGTTCTTC. It is translated as CASRAGGIGAPNLHEQFF.